The 28 T cell receptor beta chains listed next were all sequenced from one sample in a study of shared clonotypes between healthy human individuals. Repertoires were generated with immunoSEQ multiplex PCR, while TCRdb's copy carries only in-frame clones and drops some. Of about 2.3 million clones in the sample, 90% to 95% are singletons; the top ten hold under 0.45%. Source material: naive CD4+ T cells from PBMCs. Subset described: CD45RA+ positively selected. All receptors derive from a man aged 18 to 35 in good health. Some clones in this sample may be carry-over from other donors' samples.

This chain joins TRBV5-1 and TRBJ2-3, with 14 bases fitting TRBD2. This CDR3 has 15 residues. Germline CDR1 reads SGHRS; CDR2 reads YFSETQ. Trimming removed 4 bases from V and 6 bases from J; junction bases left unmatched: 4. The CDR3 DNA reads TGCGCCAGCAGCCGGACTAGCGGGAGGTCGGATACGCAGTATTTT. Its protein product is CASSRTSGRSDTQYF.

The CDR3 coding sequence is TGTGCCACCAGCAGAGGGCCCTCAGGGTATCAGCCCCAGCATTTT. The encoded protein is CATSRGPSGYQPQHF. The rearrangement joins TRBV15 to TRBJ1-5; weak D call: TRBD1 (5 bases). V was cut by 1 base and J by 5 bases, with 12 bases left in between. CDR1 LNHNV and CDR2 YYDKDF come from the germline V gene (reference sequence). This CDR3 spans 15 amino acids.

The chain couples TRBV5-1 to TRBJ2-5; D perhaps matches TRBD1 (6 bases). The germline gives CDR1 SGHRS, CDR2 YFSETQ. V dropped 4 bases and J dropped 5 bases, with 21 bases sitting between them. The CDR3 sequence is 16 residues long. The CDR3: CASSQEQGPRWETQYF. In nucleotides, the CDR3 is TGCGCCAGCAGCCAGGAACAGGGACCCAGGTGGGAGACCCAGTACTTC.

This chain links TRBV5-6 with TRBJ2-1; 10 bases match TRBD2. The V gene's germline CDR1 is SGHDT and CDR2 YYEEEE. The CDR3 spans 15 residues. V lost 4 bases, J lost 0 bases, and 1 base stayed unmatched. The CDR3 loop is CASSIAGGSYNEQFF. CDR3 DNA sequence: TGTGCCAGCAGCATAGCGGGAGGCTCCTACAATGAGCAGTTCTTC.

Of note for this clone: In the same sample, other DNA sequences code for this CDR3. The CDR3 coding sequence is TGCGCCAGCAGCTTGGAAGGGATAGGAGAGACCCAGTACTTC. It translates to CASSLEGIGETQYF. The chain employs TRBV5-1 and TRBJ2-5; D unresolved. The CDR3 runs 14 residues. CDR1 and CDR2 from the germline V gene are SGHRS and YFSETQ. V was pared by 0 bases and J by 4 bases, with 10 bases between. The complete variable domain, with remaining parts taken from reference TRBV5-1 and TRBJ2-5, reads KAGVTQTPRYLIKTRGQQVTLSCSPISGHRSVSWYQQTPGQGLQFLFEYFSETQRNKGNFPGRFSGRQFSNSRSEMNVSTLELGDSALYLCASSLEGIGETQYFGPGTRLLVL.

Only one count was recorded for this clone. This chain links TRBV20-1 with TRBJ2-7; D ambiguous. The CDR3 covers 11 residues. Per germline, CDR1 DFQATT and CDR2 SNEGSKA (reference sequence). The ends were cut back, 3 bases at V and 6 bases at J, with 9 bases in the middle. The CDR3 DNA is TGCAGTGCTAGGGTTTGGGGCGAGCAGTACTTC. Translated: CSARVWGEQYF.

V and J are TRBV5-6 and TRBJ1-1; 9 bases are a match to TRBD1. The CDR3 length is 14 residues. Unmatched junction bases numbered 5, after V lost 5 bases and J lost 3 bases. The germline gives CDR1 SGHDT, CDR2 YYEEEE. CDR3 coding DNA: TGTGCCAGCAGTGGAGACAGGGGGGACACTGAAGCTTTCTTT. Its translation is CASSGDRGDTEAFF.

The chain links TRBV11-2 to TRBJ2-1; the D is unclear. The V gene lost 7 bases and the J gene lost 1 base, with 11 bases spanning the gap. Germline CDR1 and CDR2: SGHAT and FQNNGV. The CDR3 is made up of 14 amino acids. CDR3 protein: CASTPERSYNEQFF. DNA of the CDR3: TGTGCCAGCACCCCGGAGAGGTCCTACAATGAGCAGTTCTTC.

The chain is built from TRBV4-1 and TRBJ2-1, with TRBD2 as a possible D gene (6 bases). Trimming took off 3 bases at V and 9 bases at J, with 15 bases between the two ends. Per the germline V gene, CDR1 is MGHRA and CDR2 is YSYEKL. The CDR3 loop spans 14 amino acids. The CDR3 loop reads CASSHFGGESEQFF. As DNA, the CDR3 is TGCGCCAGCAGCCACTTCGGAGGGGAGAGTGAGCAGTTCTTC.

The chain employs TRBV25-1 and TRBJ2-3, with 9 bases lining up with TRBD2. V shed 3 bases and J 3 bases; nucleotides not matched to a gene: 10. CDR1 and CDR2 from the germline V gene are MGHDK and SYGVNS. This CDR3 is 17 amino acids long. The CDR3 region is CASSDTRRGGKTDTQYF. CDR3 sequence (DNA): TGTGCCAGCAGTGATACCCGGCGGGGGGGAAAAACAGATACGCAGTATTTT.

Turning to this clone: The sample carries other DNA sequences with the same CDR3. The chain joins TRBV28 to TRBJ1-2; the D gene is possibly TRBD1 (6 bases). The CDR3 is 13 amino acids. Germline assignment: CDR1 MDHEN and CDR2 SYDVKM. V lost 4 bases and J 2 bases, leaving 8 bases between the germline ends. Here the CDR3 DNA reads TGTGCCAGCAGTTCACAGGGAAACTATGGCTACACCTTC. Its protein product is CASSSQGNYGYTF.

J is TRBJ2-1 and V is TRBV4-1; the match to TRBD2 covers 9 bases. Germline assignment: CDR1 MGHRA and CDR2 YSYEKL. The CDR3 is made up of 17 amino acids. J was trimmed by 0 bases and V by 4 bases; bases with no gene match: 7. The CDR3 DNA follows: TGCGCCAGCAGCCTTAAGACTAGCGGTAGCTCCTACAATGAGCAGTTCTTC. Amino acids: CASSLKTSGSSYNEQFF.

This sequence joins TRBV2 and TRBJ2-5, with 7 bases fitting TRBD2. The CDR3 is 13 amino acids. Losses at the gene ends were 8 bases for V and 5 bases for J; bases not matched to a gene: 8. CDR1 and CDR2 (germline): SNHLY, FYNNEI. For the CDR3, the DNA is TGTGCCAGCGGAGGGCTAGCGGCTGAGACCCAGTACTTC. Residues: CASGGLAAETQYF.

This clone was detected once. CDR3 residues: CASSPPGEVEPANYGYTF. Written as DNA, the CDR3 is TGTGCCAGCAGTCCCCCCGGGGAGGTGGAGCCGGCTAACTATGGCTACACCTTC. V is TRBV28 and J is TRBJ1-2; D uncertain. Germline CDR1 reads MDHEN; CDR2 reads SYDVKM. The CDR3 runs 18 residues. Trimming removed 5 bases at V and 0 bases at J, with 22 bases between.

This rearrangement joins TRBV28 to TRBJ1-5; TRBD1 matches 7 bases. The J segment lost 6 bases and the V segment lost 4 bases, leaving 6 bases of the junction unmatched. From germline, CDR1 is MDHEN and CDR2 SYDVKM. The CDR3 contains 14 residues. The CDR3 DNA reads as TGTGCCAGCAGTTCCACACAGGGGATTCAGCCCCAGCATTTT. Translated, it gives CASSSTQGIQPQHF. The variable domain in full, with the rest retrieved from reference TRBV28 and TRBJ1-5, is DVKVTQSSRYLVKRTGEKVFLECVQDMDHENMFWYRQDPGLGLRLIYFSYDVKMKEKGDIPEGYSVSREKKERFSLILESASTNQTSMYLCASSSTQGIQPQHFGDGTRLSIL.

The rearrangement joins TRBV30 to TRBJ2-7, with 8 positions matching TRBD1. Germline V lookup: CDR1 GTSNPN, CDR2 SVGIG (reference sequence). J lost 3 bases, V lost 5 bases, and 9 bases had no gene match. This CDR3 is 14 amino acids long. This CDR3 is CAWQPGTGVYEQYF. In DNA form, the CDR3 reads TGTGCCTGGCAACCCGGGACAGGAGTCTACGAGCAGTACTTC.

The chain employs TRBV7-2 and TRBJ2-1; 8 bases are shared with TRBD2. The CDR3 totals 16 residues. CDR1 and CDR2 from the germline V gene are SGHTA and FQGNSA. The V segment lost 1 base and the J segment 8 bases; nucleotides outside the gene matches: 10. This CDR3 is CASSLVAGSVLDEQFF. The CDR3 DNA is TGTGCCAGCAGCTTAGTAGCGGGATCGGTTCTCGATGAGCAGTTCTTC.

V and J are TRBV10-3 and TRBJ2-3; TRBD2 matches 9 bases. The CDR3 runs 17 residues. Germline loops: CDR1 ENHRY, CDR2 SYGVKD. V shed 2 bases, J shed 0 bases, and the junction held 6 bases outside the gene matches. CDR3 region: CAISEESSGASTDTQYF. In DNA form, the CDR3 reads TGTGCCATCAGTGAGGAGTCTAGCGGGGCCAGCACAGATACGCAGTATTTT.

The chain recombines TRBV29-1 with TRBJ2-1; 10 bases map to TRBD1. There are 15 residues in the CDR3. J was trimmed by 6 bases and V by 5 bases; bases with no gene match: 10. The germline V gene has CDR1 SQVTM and CDR2 ANQGSEA. The CDR3: CSVKRQGATFNEQFF. The CDR3 nucleotides read TGCAGCGTTAAACGACAGGGGGCTACTTTCAATGAGCAGTTCTTC.

The chain couples TRBV10-3 to TRBJ1-2, with TRBD1 matching over 8 bases. The CDR3 has 15 residues. Germline values: CDR1 ENHRY, CDR2 SYGVKD. The J segment lost 2 bases and the V segment lost 6 bases, leaving 8 bases of the junction unmatched. The DNA for the CDR3 is TGTGCCATCAGCATAGGGACAGGACTAAACTATGGCTACACCTTC. Its protein product is CAISIGTGLNYGYTF.

As concerns this clone: The same CDR3 arises from other DNA sequences in this sample as well. The chain couples TRBV9 to TRBJ1-4; D is unresolved. This CDR3 contains 14 residues. The V and J ends lost 2 bases and 0 bases respectively, with 5 bases between them. Germline CDR1 reads SGDLS; CDR2 reads YYNGEE. Here the CDR3 reads CASSVLATNEKLFF. As DNA, the CDR3 is TGTGCCAGCAGCGTCCTTGCAACTAATGAAAAACTGTTTTTT.

The V call is TRBV2, the J call TRBJ2-2, with 8 bases that match TRBD2. V was pared by 4 bases and J by 6 bases, with 7 bases of the junction left unmatched. The length of the CDR3 is 15 residues. The V gene's germline CDR1 is SNHLY and CDR2 FYNNEI. The chain's CDR3 is CASSASGSFSGELFF. CDR3 sequence (DNA): TGTGCCAGCAGTGCCAGCGGGAGTTTTTCCGGGGAGCTGTTTTTT.

The chain employs TRBV7-2 and TRBJ2-7; 7 bases are a match to TRBD1. Germline V gene data show CDR1 as SGHTA and CDR2 as FQGNSA. The CDR3 is 14 amino acids. With V trimmed by 5 bases and J by 3 bases, 7 bases remained unmatched. In DNA form, the CDR3 reads TGTGCCAGCAGCCCGGGGACAGAGAGCTACGAGCAGTACTTC. It yields the protein CASSPGTESYEQYF.

V gene TRBV5-4 combines with J gene TRBJ2-5, with TRBD1 matching over 10 bases. Looked up from germline, CDR1 is SGHNT and CDR2 is YYREEE (reference sequence). This CDR3 region has 15 residues. J was trimmed by 5 bases and V by 4 bases; bases with no gene match: 8. Here the CDR3 reads CASSGTGTGAETQYF. As DNA, the CDR3 is TGTGCCAGCAGCGGGACCGGGACAGGGGCGGAGACCCAGTACTTC.

This sequence joins TRBV5-4 and TRBJ2-3, with 11 bases lining up with TRBD2. Germline CDR1 SGHNT, CDR2 YYREEE (reference sequence). V lost 1 base and J lost 5; bases outside the gene matches: 6. The CDR3 runs to 16 residues. The CDR3 is CASSLIAGGLVDTQYF. CDR3 nucleotides: TGTGCCAGCAGCTTGATAGCGGGAGGGCTGGTAGATACGCAGTATTTT.

This chain connects TRBV7-2 to TRBJ2-6, with D perhaps TRBD1 or TRBD2 (5 bases each). This CDR3 has 17 amino acids. Trimming stripped 5 bases from V and 1 base from J, with 15 bases between. The germline CDR1 and CDR2 sequences are SGHTA and FQGNSA. In nucleotides, the CDR3 is TGTGCCAGCAGCGGTCGGGGCAGCCGGTCTGGGGCCAACGTCCTGACTTTC. As protein: CASSGRGSRSGANVLTF.

This chain joins TRBV15 and TRBJ1-1; D unclear. There are 13 residues in the CDR3. CDR1 and CDR2 from the germline V gene are LNHNV and YYDKDF (reference sequence). V shed 1 base and J shed 4 bases, with 7 bases lying between them. The CDR3 is CATSRGDATEAFF. CDR3 DNA: TGTGCCACCAGCAGAGGGGATGCCACTGAAGCTTTCTTT.

This chain joins TRBV5-1 and TRBJ2-1; a weak D match, TRBD1 (6 bases). In germline, CDR1 is SGHRS, CDR2 YFSETQ. CDR3 length: 15 amino acids. V was trimmed by 7 bases and J by 6 bases, leaving 20 bases between them. This CDR3 reads CASGKTGYNSNEQFF. In nucleotides, the CDR3 is TGCGCCAGCGGAAAAACAGGGTATAATTCCAATGAGCAGTTCTTC. The full variable domain, with the rest looked up from reference TRBV5-1 and TRBJ2-1, is KAGVTQTPRYLIKTRGQQVTLSCSPISGHRSVSWYQQTPGQGLQFLFEYFSETQRNKGNFPGRFSGRQFSNSRSEMNVSTLELGDSALYLCASGKTGYNSNEQFFGPGTRLTVL.